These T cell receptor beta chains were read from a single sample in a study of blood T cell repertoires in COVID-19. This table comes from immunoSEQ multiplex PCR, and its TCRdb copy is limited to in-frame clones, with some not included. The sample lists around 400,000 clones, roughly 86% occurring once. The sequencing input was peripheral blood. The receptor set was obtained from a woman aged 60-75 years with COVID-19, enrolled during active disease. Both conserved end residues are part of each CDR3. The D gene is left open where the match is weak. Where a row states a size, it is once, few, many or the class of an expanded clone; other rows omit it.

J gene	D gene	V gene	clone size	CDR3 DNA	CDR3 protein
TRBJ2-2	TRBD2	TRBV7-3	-	TGTGCCAGCAGATCCTCCGGACTAGCGAACACCGGGGAGCTGTTTTTT	CASRSSGLANTGELFF
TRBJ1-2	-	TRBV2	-	TGTGCCAGCAGTGAAACAGGGACTAATGGCTACACCTTC	CASSETGTNGYTF
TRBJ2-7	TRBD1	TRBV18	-	TGTGCCAGCTCACCGGACGGGACAGGGAATGGGCAGTACTTC	CASSPDGTGNGQYF
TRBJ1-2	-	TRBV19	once	TGTGCCAGTAGTATTTTCCCTAAAGACAAGCCTAACTATGGCTACACCTTC	CASSIFPKDKPNYGYTF
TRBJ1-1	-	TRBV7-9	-	TGTGCCAGCAGACATAAAAGGGGCTTGAACACTGAAGCTTTCTTT	CASRHKRGLNTEAFF
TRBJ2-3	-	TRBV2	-	TGTGCCAGCAGTGGGAGCGGACTAAGCACAGATACGCAGTATTTT	CASSGSGLSTDTQYF
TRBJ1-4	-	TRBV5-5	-	TGTGCCAGCAGGCGACTGGGAGGGGATAATGAAAAACTGTTTTTT	CASRRLGGDNEKLFF
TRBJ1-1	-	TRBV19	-	TGTGCCAGTAGTATCGAGGGAGATGGGACTGAAGCTTTCTTT	CASSIEGDGTEAFF
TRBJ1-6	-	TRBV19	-	TGTGCCAGTAGTATATTGAGCTCCTATAATTCACCCCTCCACTTT	CASSILSSYNSPLHF
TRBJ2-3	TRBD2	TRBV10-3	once	TGTGCCATCAGCGTACACGCTAGCGGACCAAGTAGCACAGATACGCAGTATTTT	CAISVHASGPSSTDTQYF
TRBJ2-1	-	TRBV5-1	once	TGCGCCAGCAGCTCCCAAGGTAGCGTAGCCACCAATGAGCAGTTCTTC	CASSSQGSVATNEQFF
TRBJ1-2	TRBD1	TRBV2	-	TGTGCCAGCAGTGGGGGACAGGGCTGGTATGGCTACACCTTC	CASSGGQGWYGYTF
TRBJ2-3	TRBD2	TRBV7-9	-	TGTGCCAGCAGCTTAGCGGGGGGGGGAGATACGCAGTATTTT	CASSLAGGGDTQYF
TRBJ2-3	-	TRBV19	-	TGTGCCAGTACGTGGGGGTCCGTGATTGGCGGGGGCCCAGATACGCAGTATTTT	CASTWGSVIGGGPDTQYF
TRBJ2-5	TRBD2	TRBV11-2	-	TGTGCCAGCAGCGGGAGTCGAGGACTAGCGGGCCGGGGAGAGACCCAGTACTTC	CASSGSRGLAGRGETQYF
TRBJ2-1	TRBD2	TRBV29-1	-	TGCAGCGCCGGGACTAGCGGGGGATATGAGCAGTTCTTC	CSAGTSGGYEQFF
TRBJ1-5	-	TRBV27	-	TGTGCCAGCAGTTTAGGCGGGGCTCAGCCCCAGCATTTT	CASSLGGAQPQHF
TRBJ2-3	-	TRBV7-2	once	TGTGCCAGCAGCTCATTCCGGGGGTTAACTAGCACAGATACGCAGTATTTT	CASSSFRGLTSTDTQYF
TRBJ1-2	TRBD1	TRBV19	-	TGTGCCAGTAGTGCAGGGACAGCAACCTTCTATGGCTACACCTTC	CASSAGTATFYGYTF
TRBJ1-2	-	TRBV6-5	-	TGTGCCAGCAGCCGCCAAGGCGGTAATGGCTACACCTTC	CASSRQGGNGYTF
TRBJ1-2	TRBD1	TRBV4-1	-	TGCGCCAGCAGCCATGTGGGACTAAAACCGGGACAGGGGATGTCCAACTATGGCTACACCTTC	CASSHVGLKPGQGMSNYGYTF
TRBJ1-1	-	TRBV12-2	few	TGTGCAAGTCGTTGTCGCCATCCACCGGGACAGGGTCACACTGAAGCTTTCTTT	CASRCRHPPGQGHTEAFF
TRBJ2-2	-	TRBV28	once	TGTGCCAGCAGCTCAGGGAAAGGGGAGCTGTTTTTT	CASSSGKGELFF
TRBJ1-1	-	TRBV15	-	TGTGCCACCAGCAGAGTGGACTACCAGAACACTGAAGCTTTCTTT	CATSRVDYQNTEAFF
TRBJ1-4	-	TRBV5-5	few	TGTGCCAGCAGCTTTGGTGGCGGTTGGATGGGTGAAGAAAAACTGTTTTTT	CASSFGGGWMGEEKLFF
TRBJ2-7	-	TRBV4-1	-	TGCGCCAGCAGCTTCCGCGGTAGATCGGTTTACGAGCAGTACTTC	CASSFRGRSVYEQYF
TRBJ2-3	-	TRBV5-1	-	TGCGCCAGCAGCTCCACAGGGGAGGGCACAGATACGCAGTATTTT	CASSSTGEGTDTQYF
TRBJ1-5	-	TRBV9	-	TGTGCCAGCAGCGTAGCTCCGGGTCAGCCCCAGCATTTT	CASSVAPGQPQHF
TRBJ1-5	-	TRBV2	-	TGTGCCAGCAGTGTATCACGGGGGCCCCAGCATTTT	CASSVSRGPQHF
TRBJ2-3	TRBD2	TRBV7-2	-	TGTGCCAGCAGCTACCTTGGGACTAGCGGGGGTGCAGATACGCAGTATTTT	CASSYLGTSGGADTQYF
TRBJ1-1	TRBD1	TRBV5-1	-	TGCGCCAGCAGCGAACGGACAGGGGCTGAAGCTTTCTTT	CASSERTGAEAFF
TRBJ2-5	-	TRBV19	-	TGTGCCAGTAGTATCTCCCGGGACCAAGAGACCCAGTACTTC	CASSISRDQETQYF
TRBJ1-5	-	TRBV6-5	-	TGTGCCGGCTCCCAGGGAACTCAGCCCCAGCATTTT	CAGSQGTQPQHF
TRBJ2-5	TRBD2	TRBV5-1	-	TGCGCCAGCAGCAGCGGGGGGACCCAAGAGACCCAGTACTTC	CASSSGGTQETQYF
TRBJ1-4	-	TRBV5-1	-	TGCGCCAGCAGCCCGAGAGGGGGTATAACTAATGAAAAACTGTTTTTT	CASSPRGGITNEKLFF
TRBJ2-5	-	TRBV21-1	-	TGTGCCAGCAGCAGAACCGGACAGACACGCCAAGAGACCCAGTACTTC	CASSRTGQTRQETQYF
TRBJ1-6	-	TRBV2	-	TGTGCCAGCAGACTCGGGGGTGCTAATTCACCCCTCCACTTT	CASRLGGANSPLHF
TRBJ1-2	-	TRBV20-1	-	TGCAGTGCTGCCCAGGGGAGAAGCTACACCTTC	CSAAQGRSYTF
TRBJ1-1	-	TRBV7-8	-	TGTGCCAGCAGCCCGGGGGGGTCTGAAGCTTTCTTT	CASSPGGSEAFF
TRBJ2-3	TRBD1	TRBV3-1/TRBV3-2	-	TGTGCCAGCAGCCAGGGCATGGGCAGGGGGTCGGGAGATACGCAGTATTTT	CASSQGMGRGSGDTQYF
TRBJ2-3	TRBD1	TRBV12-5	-	TGTGCTAGTGCCAGGAGGACAGGAGGAGATACGCAGTATTTT	CASARRTGGDTQYF
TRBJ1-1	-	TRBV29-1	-	TGCAGCGTTGATGGAGCCATGAACACTGAAGCTTTCTTT	CSVDGAMNTEAFF
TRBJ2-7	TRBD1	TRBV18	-	TGTGCCAGCTCACCAGCAGGGGGCGCCGAGCAGTACTTC	CASSPAGGAEQYF
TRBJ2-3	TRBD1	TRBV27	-	TGTGCCAGCAGTACCTGGACAGGGGGTATCACAGATACGCAGTATTTT	CASSTWTGGITDTQYF
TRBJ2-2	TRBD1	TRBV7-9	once	TGTGCCAGCCGGACAGGGGAGACCGGGGAGCTGTTTTTT	CASRTGETGELFF
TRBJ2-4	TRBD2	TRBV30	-	TGTGCCTGGAGTGTATCTACGGGGGGCATTCAGTACTTC	CAWSVSTGGIQYF
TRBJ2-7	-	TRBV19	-	TGTGCCAGTAGTAGGCTGGGACATCCTAGCTCCTACGAGCAGTACTTC	CASSRLGHPSSYEQYF
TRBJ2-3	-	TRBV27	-	TGTGCCAGCAGTTTAACGCGGGTACGCACAGATACGCAGTATTTT	CASSLTRVRTDTQYF
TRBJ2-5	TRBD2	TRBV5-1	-	TGCGCCAGCAGCTTGGGGACTAGCGGGGCCCTCGGGGTGGAGACCCAGTACTTC	CASSLGTSGALGVETQYF
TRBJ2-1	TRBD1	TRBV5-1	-	TGCGCCAGCAGCTTGGATGAGGGCAGGGGGAATGAGCAGTTCTTC	CASSLDEGRGNEQFF
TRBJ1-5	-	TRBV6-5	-	TGTGCCAGCAGTCCCCGGGAGGTCGGACATCAGCCCCAGCATTTT	CASSPREVGHQPQHF
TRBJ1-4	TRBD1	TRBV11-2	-	TGTGCCAGCAGCCCCGACAGGGGGAGGGAAAAACTGTTTTTT	CASSPDRGREKLFF
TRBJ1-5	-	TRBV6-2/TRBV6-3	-	TGTGCCAGCAGTTACGAAGGGGTTAGCAATCAGCCCCAGCATTTT	CASSYEGVSNQPQHF
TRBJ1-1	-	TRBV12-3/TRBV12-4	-	TGTGCCAGCAGTGCTGGGACTTTATCTGAAGCTTTCTTT	CASSAGTLSEAFF
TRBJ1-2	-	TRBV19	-	TGTGCCAGTAGTCCCCTTCGTGTTCATGGCTACACCTTC	CASSPLRVHGYTF